The 15 T cell receptor beta chains reported below all come from one sample, sequenced in a study of T cell responses to AZD1222 COVID-19 vaccine. Clones were sequenced by immunoSEQ multiplex PCR, and TCRdb holds only the in-frame ones, with some missing. The table lists 120,000 or so clones, around 91% of them singletons, with 1.7% in the top ten. The material was peripheral blood, obtained on day 0 of AZD1222 vaccination. These receptors came from an adult in good health.

The rearrangement joins TRBV18 to TRBJ2-2; D is unclear. V gave up 3 bases and J gave up 1 base, with 12 bases separating them. This CDR3 contains 16 residues. Germline V gives CDR1 KGHSH, CDR2 LQKENI. The CDR3 coding sequence is TGTGCCAGCTCACCTCCGCTGAAACAGAACACCGGGGAGCTGTTTTTT. This gives the protein CASSPPLKQNTGELFF.

This clone was observed a single time. This chain uses TRBV28 with TRBJ2-4, with D hard to call. The germline CDR1 and CDR2 sequences are MDHEN and SYDVKM. Trimming cost V 3 bases and J 1 base, with 7 bases left between them. This CDR3 has 14 amino acids. The CDR3 nucleotides are TGTGCCAGCAGTTTGGGCGGCGCCAAAAACATTCAGTACTTC. Its protein is CASSLGGAKNIQYF. The variable domain in full, completed from reference TRBV28 and TRBJ2-4, reads DVKVTQSSRYLVKRTGEKVFLECVQDMDHENMFWYRQDPGLGLRLIYFSYDVKMKEKGDIPEGYSVSREKKERFSLILESASTNQTSMYLCASSLGGAKNIQYFGAGTRLSVL.

The J gene is TRBJ1-5, the V gene TRBV5-4; D ambiguous. CDR3 length: 16 residues. CDR1 is SGHNT, CDR2 YYREEE, per germline (reference sequence). The ends were cut back, 3 bases at V and 1 base at J, with 14 bases in the middle. The CDR3 sequence: CASSWLDVGSNQPQHF. The CDR3 DNA is TGTGCCAGCAGCTGGTTGGACGTGGGGAGCAATCAGCCCCAGCATTTT. Complete variable domain (other parts from reference TRBV5-4 and TRBJ1-5): ETGVTQSPTHLIKTRGQQVTLRCSSQSGHNTVSWYQQALGQGPQFIFQYYREEENGRGNFPPRFSGLQFPNYSSELNVNALELDDSALYLCASSWLDVGSNQPQHFGDGTRLSIL.

This sequence joins TRBV7-8 and TRBJ1-2; 9 bases align to TRBD1. Trimming removed 1 base from V and 4 bases from J; junction bases left unmatched: 1. The germline V gene has CDR1 SGHVS and CDR2 FQNEAQ. The CDR3 covers 14 residues. The CDR3 DNA follows: TGTGCCAGCAGCTTAGAGGACAGGGGCTATGGCTACACCTTC. Protein product: CASSLEDRGYGYTF.

The chain joins TRBV30 to TRBJ1-4; perhaps TRBD1 as D (6 bases). The germline V gene has CDR1 GTSNPN and CDR2 SVGIG (reference sequence). The CDR3 extends over 13 amino acids. V was cut by 1 base and J by 6 bases, with 9 bases left in between. The CDR3 DNA reads TGTGCCTGGAGTGCAGGGGAGGATGAAAAACTGTTTTTT. Translation: CAWSAGEDEKLFF.

V and J are TRBV19 and TRBJ1-4; D gene ambiguous. Germline CDR1 is LNHDA and CDR2 is SQIVND (reference sequence). This CDR3 contains 12 residues. V gave up 9 bases and J gave up 4 bases, with 9 bases separating them. CDR3 coding DNA: TGTGCCAGCAGACGGGGTAATGAAAAACTGTTTTTT. It yields the protein CASRRGNEKLFF.

The V gene is TRBV3-1 (or the pseudogene TRBV3-2), the J gene TRBJ2-7; D possibly corresponds to TRBD2 (6 bases). The germline CDR1 and CDR2 sequences are LGHDT and YNNKEL (reference sequence). CDR3 size: 14 residues. Deletions cut 4 bases from V and 1 base from J, with 11 bases between. The DNA for the CDR3 is TGTGCCAGCAGCCCTAGCGAGGGGTCCTACGAGCAGTACTTC. Its translation: CASSPSEGSYEQYF.

V is TRBV5-6 and J is TRBJ1-2; 9 bases are a match to TRBD1. V shed 7 bases and J 4 bases; nucleotides not matched to a gene: 2. This CDR3 is 12 amino acids long. Germline V gene data show CDR1 as SGHDT and CDR2 as YYEEEE. CDR3 sequence: CASGQGPYGYTF. The CDR3 region has the DNA TGTGCCAGCGGACAGGGGCCCTATGGCTACACCTTC.

The rearrangement uses TRBV5-1 and TRBJ2-1, with D possibly being TRBD2 (5 bases). CDR3 length: 14 residues. Trimming left V 7 bases short and J 0 bases short, with 11 bases between. The germline V gene encodes CDR1 SGHRS and CDR2 YFSETQ. The CDR3, as DNA: TGCGCCAGCCGGACTGGGAACTCCTACAATGAGCAGTTCTTC. Protein sequence: CASRTGNSYNEQFF.

The V gene is TRBV7-9, the J gene TRBJ1-5; D possibly corresponds to TRBD1 (6 bases). Germline CDR1 and CDR2: SEHNR and FQNEAQ (reference sequence). The CDR3 covers 15 residues. V lost 5 bases to trimming and J lost 2 bases, with 13 bases between them. For the CDR3, the DNA is TGTGCCAGCAGCCCACAGGGAAGTGGCAATCAGCCCCAGCATTTT. Its translation: CASSPQGSGNQPQHF.

This chain connects TRBV2 to TRBJ2-4; D is undetermined. Germline V gene sequence: CDR1 SNHLY, CDR2 FYNNEI. The length of the CDR3 is 12 residues. V was clipped by 4 bases and J by 8 bases, with 9 bases between them. This CDR3 reads CASSGGWDIQYF. CDR3 nucleotides: TGTGCCAGCAGTGGAGGATGGGACATTCAGTACTTC.

V usage is TRBV5-5 and J usage is TRBJ1-2, with D unresolved. This CDR3 comprises 13 residues. V was clipped by 1 base and J by 2 bases, with 6 bases between them. Germline CDR1 reads SGHKS; CDR2 reads YYEKEE (reference sequence). The CDR3 DNA is TGTGCCAGCAGCTTGAACAACAACTATGGCTACACCTTC. It translates to CASSLNNNYGYTF.

V gene TRBV27 combines with J gene TRBJ1-6; TRBD1 agrees at 10 bases. The J segment lost 9 bases and the V segment lost 2 bases, leaving 1 base of the junction unmatched. The CDR3 is made up of 14 amino acids. Per the germline V gene, CDR1 is MNHEY and CDR2 is SMNVEV (reference sequence). In DNA, the CDR3 is TGTGCCAGCAGTTTAGGGACAGGGGTTTCACCCCTCCACTTT. Amino acids: CASSLGTGVSPLHF.

The chain recombines TRBV5-1 with TRBJ1-1; no definite D call. Germline assignment: CDR1 SGHRS and CDR2 YFSETQ. CDR3 length: 12 residues. V lost 1 base to trimming and J lost 10 bases, with 11 bases between them. The CDR3 protein is CASSLNGQTAFF. For the CDR3, the DNA is TGCGCCAGCAGCTTGAATGGGCAGACAGCTTTCTTT. The full variable domain, in which reference TRBV5-1 and TRBJ1-1 provide the parts outside the CDR3, is KAGVTQTPRYLIKTRGQQVTLSCSPISGHRSVSWYQQTPGQGLQFLFEYFSETQRNKGNFPGRFSGRQFSNSRSEMNVSTLELGDSALYLCASSLNGQTAFFGQGTRLTVV.

The CDR3 DNA follows: TGTGCCAGCACCCCCTGGGTAGCGAAGAGCACAGATACGCAGTATTTT. This sequence encodes CASTPWVAKSTDTQYF. The chain couples TRBV6-6 to TRBJ2-3; tentative D call: TRBD2 (5 bases). In germline, CDR1 is MNHNY, CDR2 SVGAGI (reference sequence). CDR3 length: 16 residues. V was cut by 7 bases and J by 0 bases, with 17 bases left in between.